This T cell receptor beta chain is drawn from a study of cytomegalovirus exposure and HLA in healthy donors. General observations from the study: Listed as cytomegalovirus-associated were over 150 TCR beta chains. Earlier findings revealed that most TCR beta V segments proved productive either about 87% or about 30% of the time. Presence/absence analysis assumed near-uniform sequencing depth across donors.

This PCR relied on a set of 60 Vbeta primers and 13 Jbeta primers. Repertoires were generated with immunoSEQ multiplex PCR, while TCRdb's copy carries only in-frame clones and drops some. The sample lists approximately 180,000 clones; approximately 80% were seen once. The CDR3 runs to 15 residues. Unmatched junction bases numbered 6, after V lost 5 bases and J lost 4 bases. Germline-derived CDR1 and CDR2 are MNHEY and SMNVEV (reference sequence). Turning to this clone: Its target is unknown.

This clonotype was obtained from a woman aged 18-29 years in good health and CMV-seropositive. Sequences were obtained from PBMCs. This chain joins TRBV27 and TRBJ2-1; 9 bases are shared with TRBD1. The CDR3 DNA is TGTGCCAGCAGTCCCCGACAGGGGGGTTACAATGAGCAGTTCTTC. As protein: CASSPRQGGYNEQFF.